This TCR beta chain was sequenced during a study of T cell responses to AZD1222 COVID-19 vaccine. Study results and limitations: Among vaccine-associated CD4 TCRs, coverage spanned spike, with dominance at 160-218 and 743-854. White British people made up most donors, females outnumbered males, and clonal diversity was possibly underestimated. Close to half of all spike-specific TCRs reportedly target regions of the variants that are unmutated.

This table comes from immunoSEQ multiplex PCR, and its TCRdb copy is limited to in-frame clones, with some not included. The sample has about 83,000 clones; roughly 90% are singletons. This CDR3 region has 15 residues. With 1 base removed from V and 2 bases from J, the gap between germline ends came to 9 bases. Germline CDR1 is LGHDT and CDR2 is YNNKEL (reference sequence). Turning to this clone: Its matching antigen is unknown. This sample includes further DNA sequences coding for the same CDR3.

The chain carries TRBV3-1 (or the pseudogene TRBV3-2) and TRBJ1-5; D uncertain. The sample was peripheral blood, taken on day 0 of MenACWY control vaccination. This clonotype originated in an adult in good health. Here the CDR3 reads CASSQGGGRNQPQHF. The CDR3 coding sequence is TGTGCCAGCAGCCAAGGTGGAGGACGCAATCAGCCCCAGCATTTT.